This entry lists 7 T cell receptor beta chains sequenced from one sample in a study of blood T cell repertoires in COVID-19. Clones were read by immunoSEQ multiplex PCR, and TCRdb kept only the in-frame ones, dropping some. Found here are roughly 85,000 clones, 75% to 90% of them singletons; the top ten hold around a quarter. Sequencing was performed on peripheral blood. Receptors originate from a middle-aged man with active or convalescent COVID-19.

The chain has TRBV5-1 and TRBJ1-5, with TRBD1 matching 8 bases. The J segment lost 2 bases and the V segment lost 3 bases, leaving 4 bases of the junction unmatched. Germline values: CDR1 SGHRS, CDR2 YFSETQ. This CDR3 has 15 amino acids. The CDR3 region has the DNA TGCGCCAGCAGCTGGGGGACAGGTGGCAATCAGCCCCAGCATTTT. It translates to CASSWGTGGNQPQHF.

The chain has TRBV12-5 and TRBJ1-1, with D uncertain. The V gene lost 7 bases and the J gene lost 2 bases, with 14 bases spanning the gap. This CDR3 is 14 amino acids long. Germline V CDR1 and CDR2: LGHNT, FRNRAP. This chain's CDR3 is CASAIDGVNTEAFF. For the CDR3, the DNA is TGTGCTAGTGCCATTGACGGAGTAAACACTGAAGCTTTCTTT. Supplemented by reference TRBV12-5 and TRBJ1-1, the full variable domain reads DARVTQTPRHKVTEMGQEVTMRCQPILGHNTVFWYRQTMMQGLELLAYFRNRAPLDDSGMPKDRFSAEMPDATLATLKIQPSEPRDSAVYFCASAIDGVNTEAFFGQGTRLTVV.

This clone was counted only a few times. V is TRBV29-1 and J is TRBJ2-5; 9 bases are a match to TRBD1. Unmatched junction bases numbered 14, after V lost 7 bases and J lost 2 bases. The germline V gene has CDR1 SQVTM and CDR2 ANQGSEA. The CDR3 totals 16 residues. CDR3 sequence: CSADRGNTLAQETQYF. Here the CDR3 DNA reads TGCAGCGCCGACAGGGGGAATACCCTTGCTCAAGAGACCCAGTACTTC. Looking up the rest from reference TRBV29-1 and TRBJ2-5 gives the full variable domain: SAVISQKPSRDICQRGTSLTIQCQVDSQVTMMFWYRQQPGQSLTLIATANQGSEATYESGFVIDKFPISRPNLTFSTLTVSNMSPEDSSIYLCSADRGNTLAQETQYFGPGTRLLVL.

V is TRBV5-5 and J is TRBJ2-1; weak D call: TRBD1 (5 bases). The V gene lost 0 bases and the J gene lost 0 bases, with 7 bases spanning the gap. The CDR3 runs to 15 residues. Germline CDR1 SGHKS, CDR2 YYEKEE (reference sequence). CDR3 sequence (DNA): TGTGCCAGCAGCTTGGCGACAGCCTCCTACAATGAGCAGTTCTTC. Translating gives CASSLATASYNEQFF. The variable domain in full, completed from reference TRBV5-5 and TRBJ2-1, reads DAGVTQSPTHLIKTRGQQVTLRCSPISGHKSVSWYQQVLGQGPQFIFQYYEKEERGRGNFPDRFSARQFPNYSSELNVNALLLGDSALYLCASSLATASYNEQFFGPGTRLTVL.

The V and J genes are TRBV5-1 and TRBJ2-2, with 14 bases identical to TRBD2. The trim removed 4 bases at V and 8 bases at J, leaving 7 bases unmatched. The length of the CDR3 is 16 residues. CDR1 and CDR2 (germline): SGHRS, YFSETQ. CDR3 in amino acids: CASSPGLAGVLGELFF. The CDR3 coding sequence is TGCGCCAGCAGCCCGGGACTAGCGGGAGTTCTTGGGGAGCTGTTTTTT. The full variable domain, in which reference TRBV5-1 and TRBJ2-2 provide the parts outside the CDR3, is KAGVTQTPRYLIKTRGQQVTLSCSPISGHRSVSWYQQTPGQGLQFLFEYFSETQRNKGNFPGRFSGRQFSNSRSEMNVSTLELGDSALYLCASSPGLAGVLGELFFGEGSRLTVL.

This clone was counted a single time. The CDR3 DNA sequence: TGTGCCAGCAGCTCACTCGGAGGGAGCTCCTACGAGCAGTACTTC. Translating gives CASSSLGGSSYEQYF. The chain links TRBV5-4 to TRBJ2-7, with D possibly TRBD2 on 6 matching bases. Trimming removed 3 bases at V and 0 bases at J, with 13 bases between. The CDR3 loop spans 15 amino acids. CDR1 and CDR2 (germline): SGHNT, YYREEE (reference sequence).

This rearrangement joins TRBV4-3 to TRBJ2-5, with 7 bases fitting TRBD2. The CDR3 extends over 15 amino acids. V trimming: 1 base; J trimming: 5 bases; junction bases outside the gene matches: 7. Germline V gene data show CDR1 as LGHNA and CDR2 as YSLEER. CDR3 bases: TGCGCCAGCAGCCAAGGACTCCGGGGGGAGGAGACCCAGTACTTC. Residues: CASSQGLRGEETQYF.